The 22 T cell receptor gamma chains reported below all come from one sample, sequenced in a study of gamma-delta T cells after stem cell transplantation. TCRdb called clones anew from the RT-PCR reads with CATT. The table lists roughly 370 gamma-chain clones, about 2.3% of them singletons. The sequenced material came from gamma-delta T cells. All receptors derive from a human donor. It is not recorded whose cells these are; they may come from a transplant donor.

With regard to this clone: With only one base between it and a far larger clone, this is likely a read error. Different DNA sequences within this sample yield the same CDR3. The rearrangement uses TRGV9 and TRGJ1 or TRGJ2. CDR3 length: 13 residues. Germline-derived CDR1 and CDR2 are GITISATS and ISYDGTV (reference sequence). Written as DNA, the CDR3 is TGCGCCTTGTGGGAGGTGCTGGGGTATAAGAAACTCTTT. Translation gives CALWEVLGYKKLF.

This clone has more than one count but fewer than ten. A far more abundant clone sits one base away, making this likely a read error. The same CDR3 arises from other DNA sequences in this sample as well. The chain links TRGV9 to TRGJ1 or TRGJ2. CDR3 length: 12 residues. Germline values: CDR1 GITISATS, CDR2 ISYDGTV (reference sequence). DNA for the CDR3: TGTGCCTTGTGGGAGCGATATTATAAGAAACTCTTC. Translating it yields CALWERYYKKLF.

This clone is labeled large. Other DNA sequences in this specimen translate into the identical CDR3. The genes are TRGV9 and TRGJP. Trimming cost V 0 bases and J 8 bases; bases outside gene matches: 7. In germline, CDR1 is GITISATS, CDR2 ISYDGTV (reference sequence). The CDR3 sequence is 17 residues long. The CDR3 spells CALWEVYTKLGKKIKVF. DNA of the CDR3: TGTGCCTTGTGGGAGGTGTACACGAAGTTGGGCAAAAAAATCAAGGTATTT.

This clone came up a few times. Possible read error: a much larger clone is one base away. The J gene is TRGJ1 or TRGJ2, the V gene TRGV9. Germline values: CDR1 GITISATS, CDR2 ISYDGTV (reference sequence). This CDR3 region has 11 residues. CDR3 in amino acids: CALRETPKKLF. In DNA, the CDR3 is TGTGCCTTGCGGGAGACCCCTAAGAAACTCTTT.

The rearrangement joins TRGV9 to TRGJP. V lost 9 bases, J lost 7 bases, and 9 bases stayed unmatched. Germline values: CDR1 GITISATS, CDR2 ISYDGTV (reference sequence). This CDR3 has 15 residues. The CDR3 nucleotides read TGTGCCTTGCGGGGGGTTGAGTTGGGCAAAAAAATCAAGGTATTT. Encoded protein: CALRGVELGKKIKVF.

There are a few counts of this clone. TCRdb's protein, taken from a much larger clone, differs from this DNA's translation at residue 14, likely owing to a read error; the protein displayed comes from the DNA. This chain links TRGV9 with TRGJP. This CDR3 region has 16 residues. Germline V lookup: CDR1 GITISATS, CDR2 ISYDGTV (reference sequence). CDR3 DNA: TGTGCCTTGTGGGAGGCCAGAAAGTTGGGCAAAAAAATCAGGGTATTT. Its translation is CALWEARKLGKKIRVF.

As regards this clone: A read error is likely here: a far larger clone is one base away. Within the sample, other DNA sequences also encode this same CDR3. This chain joins TRGV9 and TRGJ1 or TRGJ2. CDR1 is GITISATS and CDR2 is ISYDGTV in the germline V gene (reference sequence). The CDR3 runs 13 residues. CDR3 sequence (DNA): TGTGCCTTGTGGGAGGGCAATTATTATAAGAAACTATTT. It codes for CALWEGNYYKKLF.

Details on this clone: This likely traces to a read error, being one base from a far larger clone. Other DNA sequences in this specimen translate into the identical CDR3. The chain recombines TRGV9 with TRGJP. The CDR3 extends over 15 amino acids. In germline, CDR1 is GITISATS, CDR2 ISYDGTV (reference sequence). CDR3 in DNA: TGTGCCTTGTGGGAGGTTGAGTTGGGTAAAAAAATCAAGGTATTT. Protein product: CALWEVELGKKIKVF.

This clone rates as large (0.1 to 1%). This CDR3 is also generated by other DNA sequences in the sample. The chain carries TRGV9 and TRGJ1 or TRGJ2. V lost 1 base, J lost 3 bases, and 0 bases stayed unmatched. This CDR3 region has 12 residues. CDR1 and CDR2 from the germline V gene are GITISATS and ISYDGTV (reference sequence). CDR3 nucleotides: TGTGCCTTGTGGGAGGTTTATTATAAGAAACTCTTT. Residues: CALWEVYYKKLF.

By its share, this clone is medium-sized. It is likely a read error: a sequence one base away is far more abundant. The chain employs TRGV9 and TRGJ1 or TRGJ2. This CDR3 is 13 amino acids long. Germline trimming cut 5 bases from V and 7 bases from J; bases unmatched to any gene: 11. Germline V lookup: CDR1 GITISATS, CDR2 ISYDGTV (reference sequence). CDR3 protein: CALWGATLYKKLF. CDR3 DNA: TGTGCCTTGTGGGGGGCGACCCTATATAAGAAACTCTTT.

A note on this clone: A far larger clone lies a single base away; this is likely a read error. Other DNA sequences in this specimen translate into the identical CDR3. The rearrangement uses TRGV9 and TRGJP. CDR3 length: 15 residues. Germline CDR1 and CDR2: GITISATS and ISYDGTV (reference sequence). V lost 1 base and J lost 7; bases outside the gene matches: 1. CDR3 loop: CALWEVELGKKIKVF. DNA of the CDR3: TGTGCCTTGTGGGAGGTCGAGTTGGGCAAAAAAATCAAGGTATTT.

This clone occurred a few times. The protein TCRdb gives is from a much larger clone and does not agree with this DNA's translation at residue 7, likely a read error; the protein shown here comes from the DNA. This rearrangement joins TRGV4 to TRGJ1 or TRGJ2. Germline V gene sequence: CDR1 EGSTGY, CDR2 YDSYTSSV. The length of the CDR3 is 13 residues. J gave up 0 bases and V 2 bases, and 1 base lay outside the gene matches. The CDR3 DNA reads TGTGCCACCTGGGATGCGAATTATTATAAGAAACTCTTT. Protein product: CATWDANYYKKLF.

Judged by abundance, this clone is medium-sized. The chain is built from TRGV9 and TRGJ1 or TRGJ2. V lost 1 base to trimming and J lost 0 bases; unmatched junction nucleotides: 6. The CDR3 runs to 15 residues. Germline values: CDR1 GITISATS, CDR2 ISYDGTV (reference sequence). The CDR3 coding sequence is TGTGCCTTGTGGGAGGTTTCGACGAATTATTATAAGAAACTCTTT. Protein: CALWEVSTNYYKKLF.

In its sample, this clone ranks as large. This may stem from a read error, because a much larger clone lies one nucleotide away. The J gene is TRGJ1 or TRGJ2, the V gene TRGV9. The CDR3 runs 14 residues. V lost 3 bases, J lost 10 bases, and 15 bases stayed unmatched. CDR1 and CDR2 (germline): GITISATS, ISYDGTV (reference sequence). In DNA form, the CDR3 reads TGTGCCTTGTGGGAGCCACCCCCAACACTGAAGAAACTCTTT. Its translation: CALWEPPPTLKKLF.

Of note for this clone: TCRdb's entry gives the protein of a much larger clone, which mismatches this DNA's translation at residue 7, likely from a read error; the protein reported here is translated from the DNA. The V and J genes are TRGV9 and TRGJ1 or TRGJ2. The germline gives CDR1 GITISATS, CDR2 ISYDGTV (reference sequence). The V gene end was trimmed by 0 bases and the J gene end by 7 bases; junction bases not matched to a gene: 6. This CDR3 contains 13 residues. The CDR3: CALWEVPGYKKLF. The CDR3 DNA is TGTGCCTTGTGGGAGGTGCCGGGGTATAAGAAACTCTTT.

In its sample, this clone was seen a few times. A far larger clone is one nucleotide away, so this likely arose from a read error. The same CDR3 is also encoded by other DNA sequences in this sample. The gene calls are TRGV9 and TRGJP. CDR3 length: 15 amino acids. Germline CDR1 and CDR2: GITISATS and ISYDGTV (reference sequence). The CDR3 DNA follows: TGTGCCTTGTGGCCTTCGGAGTTAGGCAAAAAAATCAAGGTATTT. It is translated as CALWPSELGKKIKVF.

This clone was seen a handful of times. The protein recorded in TCRdb matches a much larger clone and deviates from this DNA's translation at residue 6, suggesting a read error; the protein here is obtained by translating the DNA. This chain links TRGV9 with TRGJP. Germline CDR1 reads GITISATS; CDR2 reads ISYDGTV (reference sequence). Trimming removed 3 bases from V and 6 bases from J; junction bases left unmatched: 5. The CDR3 loop spans 16 amino acids. CDR3 residues: CALWEPGELGKKIKVF. CDR3 DNA sequence: TGTGCCTTGTGGGAGCCAGGAGAGTTGGGCAAAAAAATCAAGGTATTT.

This clone has just a few counts. With only one base between it and a far larger clone, this is likely a read error. Other DNA sequences in the same sample also yield this CDR3. The rearrangement uses TRGV9 and TRGJP. V lost 0 bases to trimming and J lost 12 bases; unmatched junction nucleotides: 14. CDR1 GITISATS and CDR2 ISYDGTV come from the germline V gene (reference sequence). This CDR3 region has 18 residues. Here the CDR3 reads CALWEVLEGVRGKKIKVF. For the CDR3, the DNA is TGTGCCTTGTGGGAGGTGTTGGAGGGTGTACGGGGCAAAAAAATCAAGGTATTT.

Worth noting for this clone: TCRdb's protein for this DNA is that of a much larger clone and differs from the translation at residue 4, likely a read error; the protein shown is the DNA translation. The gene calls are TRGV9 and TRGJP. The CDR3 is made up of 15 amino acids. With 9 bases clipped from V and 7 bases from J, the junction kept 9 bases outside the gene matches. CDR1 and CDR2 from the germline V gene are GITISATS and ISYDGTV (reference sequence). CDR3 sequence: CALRNDELGKKIKVF. CDR3 nucleotide sequence: TGTGCCTTGCGGAATGATGAGTTGGGCAAAAAAATCAAGGTATTT.

In its sample, this clone was seen a few times. The mismatch at residue 5 between this DNA's translation and the TCRdb protein of a much larger clone likely reflects a read error; the protein shown is translated from the DNA. The chain joins TRGV9 to TRGJP. CDR1 GITISATS and CDR2 ISYDGTV come from the germline V gene (reference sequence). The CDR3 has 16 residues. The trim removed 5 bases at V and 6 bases at J, leaving 7 bases unmatched. In DNA, the CDR3 is TGTGCCTTGTGGGGGTCAGGAGAGTTGGGCAAAAAAATCAAGGTATTT. It specifies CALWGSGELGKKIKVF.

This clone has just a few counts. This sequence is one base from a far larger clone and is likely a read error. The rearrangement links TRGV9 to TRGJP. Trimming at V came to 2 bases and at J to 5 bases, leaving 3 bases not matched to a gene. The CDR3 sequence is 16 residues long. Germline CDR1 reads GITISATS; CDR2 reads ISYDGTV (reference sequence). CDR3 bases: TGTGCCTTGTGGGAGGCCAAAGAGTTGGGCAAAAAAATCAAGGTATTT. Amino acids: CALWEAKELGKKIKVF.

About this clone: This DNA's translation differs at residue 4 from TCRdb's protein, which comes from a much larger clone; a read error is likely, and the protein shown is translated from the DNA. The CDR3 DNA follows: TGTGCCTTGCGGGAGAACACGAATTATTATAAGAAACTCTTT. Translating it yields CALRENTNYYKKLF. The chain employs TRGV9 and TRGJ1 or TRGJ2. Germline lookup yields CDR1 GITISATS and CDR2 ISYDGTV (reference sequence). The CDR3 has 14 amino acids.